Below are 25 T cell receptor beta chains sequenced from a single sample in a study of PD-1 blockade in classical Hodgkin lymphoma. Time point of the sample: newly diagnosed, previously untreated cHL patient sample. Negative selection with magnetic separation was used to purify CD4+ T cells from thawed PBMCs. TCRdb's table, derived via immunoSEQ multiplex PCR, lists solely in-frame clones and lacks some. The data show fewer than 40,000 clones, roughly 91% seen once. The specimen sequenced was CD4+ T cells from blood. These receptors were taken from a human donor with classical Hodgkin lymphoma.

The CDR3 coding sequence is TGTGCCAGCACCTCCAGCGGGAGGGCCTCCTACGAGCAGTACTTC. It encodes CASTSSGRASYEQYF. This chain joins TRBV27 and TRBJ2-7, with 10 bases matching TRBD2. Looked up from germline, CDR1 is MNHEY and CDR2 is SMNVEV (reference sequence). V gave up 7 bases and J gave up 0 bases; unmatched junction bases: 6. The CDR3 totals 15 residues.

The V call is TRBV7-9, the J call TRBJ2-2, with D possibly TRBD1 on 7 matching bases. Germline assignment: CDR1 SEHNR and CDR2 FQNEAQ (reference sequence). Trimming cost V 5 bases and J 1 base, with 17 bases left between them. The CDR3 covers 17 residues. CDR3 DNA: TGTGCCAGCAGCGACTTGAGGGGGCGGGGGAACACCGGGGAGCTGTTTTTT. It encodes CASSDLRGRGNTGELFF.

V gene TRBV9 combines with J gene TRBJ2-2, with 9 bases aligning to TRBD1. The CDR3 covers 18 residues. Germline V gene lookup returns CDR1 SGDLS and CDR2 YYNGEE. The junction had 6 bases not matched to a gene; V was cut back by 0 bases and J by 0 bases. CDR3 in DNA: TGTGCCAGCAGCGTAGATCCGGGACAGGGACCGAACACCGGGGAGCTGTTTTTT. This gives the protein CASSVDPGQGPNTGELFF.

This clone occurred once. This chain links TRBV2 with TRBJ1-1, with no clear D. V was cut by 2 bases and J by 10 bases, with 11 bases left in between. Germline V gene sequence: CDR1 SNHLY, CDR2 FYNNEI. The CDR3 consists of 12 residues. CDR3 sequence reads: CASSESITGAFF. CDR3 DNA: TGTGCCAGCAGTGAATCAATTACGGGAGCTTTCTTT.

This chain uses TRBV6-5 with TRBJ1-2; D unclear. CDR3 length: 16 amino acids. CDR1 and CDR2 from the germline V gene are MNHEY and SVGAGI. Trimming removed 0 bases from V and 8 bases from J, with 19 bases in between. The CDR3 bases are TGTGCCAGCAGTTACTCGTCTTCTCGGGGAAGGTACGGCTACACCTTC. Its translation: CASSYSSSRGRYGYTF.

CDR3 loop: CASSPTDRDSYGYTF. The CDR3 DNA is TGCGCCAGCAGCCCAACCGACCGGGACAGCTATGGCTACACCTTC. This chain joins TRBV4-1 and TRBJ1-2, with 7 bases aligning to TRBD1. This CDR3 has 15 amino acids. V gave up 4 bases and J gave up 4 bases; unmatched junction bases: 9. Per germline, CDR1 MGHRA and CDR2 YSYEKL.

The rearrangement uses TRBV7-8 and TRBJ2-7, with D possibly matching TRBD1 (6 bases). Germline-derived CDR1 and CDR2 are SGHVS and FQNEAQ. The V and J ends lost 2 bases and 1 base respectively, with 9 bases between them. The CDR3 sequence is 14 residues long. CDR3 coding DNA: TGTGCCAGCAGCTTACGCAGGGGTTCCTACGAGCAGTACTTC. Encoded protein: CASSLRRGSYEQYF.

This clone was observed once. The chain uses TRBV28 and TRBJ1-1; no clear D gene. V dropped 3 bases and J dropped 6 bases, with 14 bases sitting between them. The CDR3 has 14 residues. CDR1 and CDR2 (germline): MDHEN, SYDVKM. The CDR3 coding sequence is TGTGCCAGCAGTTTGATGGCCGCTCTTCCTGAAGCTTTCTTT. Translation: CASSLMAALPEAFF.

V usage is TRBV28 and J usage is TRBJ1-1, with TRBD1 matching 7 bases. The CDR3 is made up of 15 amino acids. J lost 1 base, V lost 5 bases, and 7 bases had no gene match. Germline-derived CDR1 and CDR2 are MDHEN and SYDVKM. This chain's CDR3 is CASSGAGTANTEAFF. CDR3 coding DNA: TGTGCCAGCAGTGGCGCCGGGACAGCGAACACTGAAGCTTTCTTT.

The chain has TRBV18 and TRBJ2-5; TRBD1 aligns across 8 bases. Looked up from germline, CDR1 is KGHSH and CDR2 is LQKENI. After removal of 3 bases from V and 5 bases from J, the junction contained 5 bases not matched to a gene. The CDR3 is 14 residues long. The chain's CDR3 is CASSPDRAWETQYF. CDR3 sequence (DNA): TGTGCCAGCTCACCGGACAGGGCTTGGGAGACCCAGTACTTC. Complete variable domain (other parts from reference TRBV18 and TRBJ2-5): NAGVMQNPRHLVRRRGQEARLRCSPMKGHSHVYWYRQLPEEGLKFMVYLQKENIIDESGMPKERFSAEFPKEGPSILRIQQVVRGDSAAYFCASSPDRAWETQYFGPGTRLLVL.

The chain combines TRBV19 with TRBJ2-1, with TRBD2 as a possible D gene (6 bases). There are 15 residues in the CDR3. Deletions cut 7 bases from V and 9 bases from J, with 22 bases between. The V gene's germline CDR1 is LNHDA and CDR2 SQIVND (reference sequence). The CDR3 nucleotides read TGTGCCAGTACCGAGACTAGGTGGAACCCAGGTGAGCAGTTCTTC. It is translated as CASTETRWNPGEQFF.

The chain joins TRBV7-2 to TRBJ2-7; no reliable D call. This CDR3 has 14 residues. Trimming left V 3 bases short and J 3 bases short, with 12 bases between. Germline CDR1 reads SGHTA; CDR2 reads FQGNSA. The CDR3 loop is CASSFSNRNYEQYF. The CDR3 DNA reads TGTGCCAGCAGCTTTTCGAACAGAAACTACGAGCAGTACTTC.

The CDR3 coding sequence is TGCAATGGGTGGGGGGGCTATGGCTACACCTTC. Its protein is CNGWGGYGYTF. The rearrangement joins TRBV20-1 to TRBJ1-2; D possibly corresponds to TRBD1 (5 bases). This CDR3 has 11 residues. Germline V gene sequence: CDR1 DFQATT, CDR2 SNEGSKA (reference sequence).

J is TRBJ2-1 and V is TRBV4-1, with D uncertain. CDR3 length: 15 amino acids. Germline values: CDR1 MGHRA, CDR2 YSYEKL. The V gene lost 6 bases and the J gene lost 7 bases, with 19 bases spanning the gap. The CDR3 loop is CASRSLGMPINEQFF. DNA of the CDR3: TGCGCCAGCAGGTCGTTGGGAATGCCTATTAATGAGCAGTTCTTC.

The rearrangement joins TRBV6-1 to TRBJ1-1, with D maybe TRBD1 (5 bases). V was clipped by 7 bases and J by 3 bases, with 12 bases between them. CDR1 and CDR2 (germline): MNHNS, SASEGT. The CDR3 totals 13 residues. The CDR3 reads CASTWGKYTEAFF. Written as DNA, the CDR3 is TGTGCCAGCACGTGGGGGAAGTACACTGAAGCTTTCTTT.

The V call is TRBV27, the J call TRBJ2-7; the match to TRBD1 covers 9 bases. V trimming: 4 bases; J trimming: 3 bases; junction bases outside the gene matches: 7. This CDR3 contains 15 residues. The germline CDR1 and CDR2 sequences are MNHEY and SMNVEV (reference sequence). The CDR3 DNA reads as TGTGCCAGCAGTTCCCTCGGACAGGGGAACTACGAGCAGTACTTC. Translating it yields CASSSLGQGNYEQYF.

This chain links TRBV2 with TRBJ2-7; D is ambiguous. Trimming pared 2 bases from V and 0 bases from J, leaving 11 bases between. CDR3 length equals 15 residues. Germline V lookup: CDR1 SNHLY, CDR2 FYNNEI. Written as DNA, the CDR3 is TGTGCCAGCAGTGAACGTGACCTGAGCTCCTACGAGCAGTACTTC. Its translation is CASSERDLSSYEQYF.

J is TRBJ2-5 and V is TRBV20-1; 8 nucleotides line up with TRBD2. With 6 bases clipped from V and 4 bases from J, the junction kept 1 base outside the gene matches. Germline values: CDR1 DFQATT, CDR2 SNEGSKA (reference sequence). The length of the CDR3 is 11 residues. Here the CDR3 DNA reads TGCAGTGCCGGGGGGGGAGAGACCCAGTACTTC. It translates to CSAGGGETQYF.

The J gene is TRBJ2-3, the V gene TRBV30, with unresolved D. The germline V gene has CDR1 GTSNPN and CDR2 SVGIG (reference sequence). Trimming stripped 1 base from V and 0 bases from J, with 5 bases between. The CDR3 is 13 amino acids. The DNA of the CDR3 is TGTGCCTGGAGTGGCATTAGCACAGATACGCAGTATTTT. It specifies CAWSGISTDTQYF.

This sequence joins TRBV28 and TRBJ1-2, with 7 bases aligning to TRBD1. The V and J ends lost 5 bases and 4 bases, in that order; junction bases with no gene match: 7. The CDR3 has 14 amino acids. The germline gives CDR1 MDHEN, CDR2 SYDVKM. CDR3 in DNA: TGTGCCAGCAGTAAGGGGGGACAGACCTATGGCTACACCTTC. Amino acids: CASSKGGQTYGYTF.

CDR3 in DNA: TGTGCCAGCAGTTTTCGGACAGGGAACTATGGCTACACCTTC. Its translation: CASSFRTGNYGYTF. This chain uses TRBV28 with TRBJ1-2; TRBD1 matches at 8 bases. Trimming removed 3 bases from V and 2 bases from J; junction bases left unmatched: 2. This CDR3 spans 14 amino acids. The V gene's germline CDR1 is MDHEN and CDR2 SYDVKM.

J is TRBJ1-2 and V is TRBV5-1, with 9 bases fitting TRBD1. The length of the CDR3 is 16 residues. The V and J ends lost 0 bases and 7 bases, in that order; junction bases with no gene match: 10. Germline V gene data show CDR1 as SGHRS and CDR2 as YFSETQ. The CDR3: CASSLVVTGGLGGYTF. The CDR3 DNA follows: TGCGCCAGCAGCTTGGTGGTGACAGGGGGTTTAGGTGGCTACACCTTC.

This chain connects TRBV18 to TRBJ1-2; maybe TRBD1 (6 bases). The ends were cut back, 0 bases at V and 4 bases at J, with 6 bases in the middle. The CDR3 sequence is 13 residues long. The germline V gene encodes CDR1 KGHSH and CDR2 LQKENI. CDR3 in DNA: TGTGCCAGCTCACCACCGACAGGCTATGGCTACACCTTC. Amino acid sequence: CASSPPTGYGYTF.

The chain joins TRBV7-2 to TRBJ1-1; no definite D call. Trimming shortened V by 2 bases and J by 4 bases, and 5 bases separated the two germline ends. Germline loops: CDR1 SGHTA, CDR2 FQGNSA. This CDR3 is 12 amino acids long. CDR3 residues: CASSLIATEAFF. The CDR3 DNA reads as TGTGCCAGCAGCTTAATCGCCACTGAAGCTTTCTTT. The full variable domain, in which reference TRBV7-2 and TRBJ1-1 provide the parts outside the CDR3, is GAGVSQSPSNKVTEKGKDVELRCDPISGHTALYWYRQSLGQGLEFLIYFQGNSAPDKSGLPSDRFSAERTGGSVSTLTIQRTQQEDSAVYLCASSLIATEAFFGQGTRLTVV.

The chain combines TRBV20-1 with TRBJ2-7, with 7 bases fitting TRBD1. Trimming at V came to 8 bases and at J to 4 bases, leaving 5 bases not matched to a gene. Germline-derived CDR1 and CDR2 are DFQATT and SNEGSKA (reference sequence). The CDR3 consists of 11 residues. The CDR3 DNA reads as TGCAGTCAAAGGGGGCGATACGAGCAGTACTTC. Translation: CSQRGRYEQYF.